The sequence of this T cell receptor beta chain was determined in a study of post-analysis software for immune sequencing data. Notes on the study in general: Higher frequency in patients than in controls was seen for several TRBV segments, with TRBV5-6, TRBV5-1 and TRBV20-1 among them.

Germline assignment: CDR1 DFQATT and CDR2 SNEGSKA (reference sequence). CDR3 length equals 14 residues. V was cut by 8 bases and J by 3 bases, with 19 bases left in between. This clonotype was detected only a few times. The antigen remains unidentified. Unique molecular identifiers had been added to the TCR beta cDNA libraries. A single record per CDR3 protein comes from TCRdb applying MiXCR to the PCR reads. This sample has about half a million distinct CDR3 sequences; under 55% occur once, and the top ten carry roughly 12%. The receptor comes from a girl under 18 with multiple sclerosis. The chain couples TRBV20-1 to TRBJ1-2; no clear D gene. The specimen was blood. CDR3 sequence: CSCREASGYYGYTF. CDR3 nucleotide sequence: TGCAGTTGTCGGGAGGCCTCGGGCTACTATGGCTACACCTTC.